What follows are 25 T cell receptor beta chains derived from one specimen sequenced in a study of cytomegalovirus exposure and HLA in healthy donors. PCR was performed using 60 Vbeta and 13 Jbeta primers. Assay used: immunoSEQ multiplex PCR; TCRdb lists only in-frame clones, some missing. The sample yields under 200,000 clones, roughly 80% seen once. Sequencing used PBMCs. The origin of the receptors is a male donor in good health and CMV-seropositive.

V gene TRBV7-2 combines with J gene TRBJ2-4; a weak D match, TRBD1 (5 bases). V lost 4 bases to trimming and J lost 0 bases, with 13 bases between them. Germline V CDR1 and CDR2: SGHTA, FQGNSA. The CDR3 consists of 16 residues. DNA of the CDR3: TGTGCCAGCAGCTCCTCGACAGTGATAGCCAAAAACATTCAGTACTTC. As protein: CASSSSTVIAKNIQYF.

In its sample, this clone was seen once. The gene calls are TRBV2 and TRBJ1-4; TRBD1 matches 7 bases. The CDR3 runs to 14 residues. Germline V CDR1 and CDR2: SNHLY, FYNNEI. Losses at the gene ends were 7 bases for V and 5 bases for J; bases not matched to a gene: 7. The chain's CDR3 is CASTLDRANEKLFF. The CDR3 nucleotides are TGTGCCAGCACCCTAGACAGGGCGAATGAAAAACTGTTTTTT. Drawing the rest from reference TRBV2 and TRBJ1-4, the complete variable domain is EPEVTQTPSHQVTQMGQEVILRCVPISNHLYFYWYRQILGQKVEFLVSFYNNEISEKSEIFDDQFSVERPDGSNFTLKIRSTKLEDSAMYFCASTLDRANEKLFFGSGTQLSVL.

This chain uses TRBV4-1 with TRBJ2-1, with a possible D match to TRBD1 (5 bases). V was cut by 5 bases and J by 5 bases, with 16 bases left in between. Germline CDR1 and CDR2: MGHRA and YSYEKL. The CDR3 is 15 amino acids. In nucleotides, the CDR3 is TGCGCCAGCAGCGCCGGACACTCCGGCAACAATGAGCAGTTCTTC. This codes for CASSAGHSGNNEQFF.

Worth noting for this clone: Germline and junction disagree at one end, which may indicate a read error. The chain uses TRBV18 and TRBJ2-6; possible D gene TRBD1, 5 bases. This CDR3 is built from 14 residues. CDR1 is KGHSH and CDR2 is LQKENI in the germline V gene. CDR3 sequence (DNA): TGTGCCAGCTCAGATGTCTCTGGGGCCAACGGCCTGACTTTC. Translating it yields CASSDVSGANGLTF.

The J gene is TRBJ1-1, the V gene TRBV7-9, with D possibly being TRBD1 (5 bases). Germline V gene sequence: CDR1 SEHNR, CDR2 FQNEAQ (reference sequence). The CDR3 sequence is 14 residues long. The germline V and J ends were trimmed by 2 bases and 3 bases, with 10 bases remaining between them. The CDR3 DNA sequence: TGTGCCAGCAGCTTACGACAGACGGACACTGAAGCTTTCTTT. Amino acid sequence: CASSLRQTDTEAFF.

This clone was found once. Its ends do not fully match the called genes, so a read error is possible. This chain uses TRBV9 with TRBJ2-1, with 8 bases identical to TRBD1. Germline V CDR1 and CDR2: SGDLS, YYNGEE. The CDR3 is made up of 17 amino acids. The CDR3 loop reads CASSVTDRVWSYNQQFF. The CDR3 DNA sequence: TGTGCCAGCAGCGTTACGGACAGGGTCTGGTCCTACAATCAGCAGTTCTTC.

The CDR3 spells CASRTGLRGEQYF. The CDR3 coding sequence is TGTGCCAGCAGGACGGGACTGCGAGGCGAGCAGTACTTC. V gene TRBV28 combines with J gene TRBJ2-7; possibly TRBD2 for D (6 bases). V shed 6 bases and J shed 6 bases, with 15 bases lying between them. CDR1 is MDHEN, CDR2 SYDVKM, per germline. The CDR3 contains 13 residues.

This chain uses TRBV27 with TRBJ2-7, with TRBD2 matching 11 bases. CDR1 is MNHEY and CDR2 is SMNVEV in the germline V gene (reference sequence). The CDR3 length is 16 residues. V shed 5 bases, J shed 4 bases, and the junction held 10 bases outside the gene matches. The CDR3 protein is CASSPLGLAVSYEQYF. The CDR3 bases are TGTGCCAGCAGTCCCCTGGGACTAGCGGTGAGTTACGAGCAGTACTTC.

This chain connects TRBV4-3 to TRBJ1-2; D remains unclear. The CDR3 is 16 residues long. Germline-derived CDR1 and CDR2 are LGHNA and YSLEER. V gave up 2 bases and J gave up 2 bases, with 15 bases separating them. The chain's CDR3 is CASSQQNGGPNYGYTF. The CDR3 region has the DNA TGCGCCAGCAGCCAACAGAACGGAGGGCCCAACTATGGCTACACCTTC.

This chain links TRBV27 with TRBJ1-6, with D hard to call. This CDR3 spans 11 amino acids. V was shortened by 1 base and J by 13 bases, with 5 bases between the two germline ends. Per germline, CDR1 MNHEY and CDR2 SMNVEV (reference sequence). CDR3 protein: CASSLLDPLHF. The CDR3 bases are TGTGCCAGCAGTTTATTAGATCCCCTCCACTTT.

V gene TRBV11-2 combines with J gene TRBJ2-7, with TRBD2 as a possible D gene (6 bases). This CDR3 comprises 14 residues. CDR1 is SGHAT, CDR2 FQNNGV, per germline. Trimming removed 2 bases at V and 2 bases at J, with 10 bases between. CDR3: CASSLFSGPYEQYF. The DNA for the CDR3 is TGTGCCAGCAGCTTATTTAGCGGTCCCTACGAGCAGTACTTC.

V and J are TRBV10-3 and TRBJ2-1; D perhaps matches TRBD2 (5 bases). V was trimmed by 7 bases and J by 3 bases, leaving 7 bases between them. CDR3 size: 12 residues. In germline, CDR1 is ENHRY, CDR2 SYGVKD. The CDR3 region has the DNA TGTGCCATCACCGGGAACTACAATGAGCAGTTCTTC. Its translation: CAITGNYNEQFF.

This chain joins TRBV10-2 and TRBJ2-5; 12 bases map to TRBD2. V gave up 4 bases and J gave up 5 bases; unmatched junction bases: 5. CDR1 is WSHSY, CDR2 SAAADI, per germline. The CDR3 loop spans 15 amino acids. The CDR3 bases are TGCGCCAGCAGTGCAACCGGGACTAGCGGGGAGACCCAGTACTTC. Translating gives CASSATGTSGETQYF.

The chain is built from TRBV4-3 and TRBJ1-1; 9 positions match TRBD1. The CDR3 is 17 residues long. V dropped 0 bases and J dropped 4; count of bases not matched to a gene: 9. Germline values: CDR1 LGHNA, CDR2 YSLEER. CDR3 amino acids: CASSQEITGTGSTEAFF. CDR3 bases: TGCGCCAGCAGCCAAGAGATTACCGGGACAGGGTCCACTGAAGCTTTCTTT.

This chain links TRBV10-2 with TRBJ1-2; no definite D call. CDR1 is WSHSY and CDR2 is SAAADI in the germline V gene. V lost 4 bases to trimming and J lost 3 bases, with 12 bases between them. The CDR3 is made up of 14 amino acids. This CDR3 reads CASSAFQRYYGYTF. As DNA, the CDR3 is TGCGCCAGCAGTGCCTTCCAGAGGTACTATGGCTACACCTTC.

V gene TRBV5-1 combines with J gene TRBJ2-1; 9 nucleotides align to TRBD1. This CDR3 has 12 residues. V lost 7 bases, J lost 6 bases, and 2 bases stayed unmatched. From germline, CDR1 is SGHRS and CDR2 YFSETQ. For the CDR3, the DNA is TGCGCCAGCCGGACAGGGGCCAATGAGCAGTTCTTC. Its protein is CASRTGANEQFF.

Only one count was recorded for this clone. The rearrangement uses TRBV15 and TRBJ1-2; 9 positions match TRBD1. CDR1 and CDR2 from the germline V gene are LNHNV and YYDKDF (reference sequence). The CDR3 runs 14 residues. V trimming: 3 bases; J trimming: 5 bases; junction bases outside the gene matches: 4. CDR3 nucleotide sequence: TGTGCCACCAGCAGCACGGACAGGGGATATGGCTACACCTTC. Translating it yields CATSSTDRGYGYTF.

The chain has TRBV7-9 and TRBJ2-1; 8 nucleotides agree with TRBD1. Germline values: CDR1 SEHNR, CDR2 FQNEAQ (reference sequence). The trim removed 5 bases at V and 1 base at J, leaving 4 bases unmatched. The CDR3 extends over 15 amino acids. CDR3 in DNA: TGTGCCAGCAGCCGACAGGGGACATCCTACAATGAGCAGTTCTTC. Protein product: CASSRQGTSYNEQFF.

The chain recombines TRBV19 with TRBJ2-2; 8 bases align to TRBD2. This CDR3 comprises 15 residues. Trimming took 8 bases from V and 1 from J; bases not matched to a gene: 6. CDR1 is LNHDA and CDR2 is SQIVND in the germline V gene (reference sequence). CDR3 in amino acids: CASQLAVMNTGELFF. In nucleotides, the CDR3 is TGTGCCAGTCAACTAGCGGTGATGAACACCGGGGAGCTGTTTTTT.

The CDR3 is CASSLVGRETSYTF. DNA of the CDR3: TGTGCCAGCAGCTTAGTTGGGAGGGAAACGAGCTACACCTTC. This rearrangement joins TRBV7-8 to TRBJ1-2; D uncertain. From germline, CDR1 is SGHVS and CDR2 FQNEAQ. This CDR3 has 14 amino acids. Trimming pared 1 base from V and 9 bases from J, leaving 15 bases between.

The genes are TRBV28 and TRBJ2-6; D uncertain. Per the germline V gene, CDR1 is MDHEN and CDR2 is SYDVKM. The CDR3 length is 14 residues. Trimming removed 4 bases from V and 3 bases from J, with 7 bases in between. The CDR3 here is CASSSLVGANVLTF. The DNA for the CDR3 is TGTGCCAGCAGTTCGCTAGTTGGGGCCAACGTCCTGACTTTC.

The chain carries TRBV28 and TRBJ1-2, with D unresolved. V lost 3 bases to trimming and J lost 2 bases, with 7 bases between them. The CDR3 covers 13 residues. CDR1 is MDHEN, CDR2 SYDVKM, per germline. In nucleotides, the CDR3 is TGTGCCAGCAGTTTCACCGGGAACTATGGCTACACCTTC. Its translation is CASSFTGNYGYTF.

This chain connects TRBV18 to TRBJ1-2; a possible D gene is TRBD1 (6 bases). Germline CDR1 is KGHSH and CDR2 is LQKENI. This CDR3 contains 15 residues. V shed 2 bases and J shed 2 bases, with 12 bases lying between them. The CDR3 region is CASSPAGEGNYGYTF. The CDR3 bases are TGTGCCAGCTCACCAGCAGGGGAGGGGAACTATGGCTACACCTTC.

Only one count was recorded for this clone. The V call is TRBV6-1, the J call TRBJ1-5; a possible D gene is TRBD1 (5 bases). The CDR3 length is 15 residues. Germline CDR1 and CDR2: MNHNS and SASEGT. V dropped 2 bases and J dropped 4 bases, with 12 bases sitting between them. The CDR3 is CASSEFGGGNQPQHF. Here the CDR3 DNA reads TGTGCCAGCAGTGAATTCGGGGGGGGTAATCAGCCCCAGCATTTT.

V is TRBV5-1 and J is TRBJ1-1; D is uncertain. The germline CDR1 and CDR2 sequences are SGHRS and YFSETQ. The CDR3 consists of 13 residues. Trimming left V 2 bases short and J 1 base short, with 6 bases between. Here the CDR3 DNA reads TGCGCCAGCAGCTTTACAAGGAACACTGAAGCTTTCTTT. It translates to CASSFTRNTEAFF.